The 21 T cell receptor beta chains reported below all come from one sample, sequenced in a study of T cell repertoires in cytomegalovirus infection. Their cognate antigens are unknown. TCRdb ran MiXCR on the reads and lists one entry per CDR3 protein. The sample holds about 700,000 distinct CDR3 sequences, around 32% seen once. Source: cultured PBMCs, taken from culture after CMV antigen stimulation. These receptors came from a human donor in good health (CMV status not recorded). Some clones in this sample may be carry-over from other donors' samples.

The chain couples TRBV7-9 to TRBJ2-5, with D possibly matching TRBD1 (5 bases). The V end lost 4 bases, the J end lost 5 bases, and 11 bases lay between the germline ends. CDR3 length: 13 amino acids. Germline CDR1 and CDR2: SEHNR and FQNEAQ (reference sequence). The CDR3 loop reads CASSSRQFETQYF. The CDR3 DNA reads as TGTGCCAGCAGCTCAAGACAGTTTGAGACCCAGTACTTC. Combining the CDR3 with reference TRBV7-9 and TRBJ2-5 gives the whole variable domain DTGVSQNPRHKITKRGQNVTFRCDPISEHNRLYWYRQTLGQGPEFLTYFQNEAQLEKSRLLSDRFSAERPKGSFSTLEIQRTEQGDSAMYLCASSSRQFETQYFGPGTRLLVL.

A few counts support this clonotype. The chain couples TRBV7-2 to TRBJ2-2; D perhaps matches TRBD2 (7 bases). Germline-derived CDR1 and CDR2 are SGHTA and FQGNSA. V lost 3 bases and J lost 3, with 14 bases in between. The CDR3 runs to 16 residues. This CDR3 reads CASSFGAGAYTGELFF. CDR3 nucleotide sequence: TGTGCCAGCAGCTTCGGCGCGGGGGCTTACACCGGGGAGCTGTTTTTT.

V gene TRBV7-6 combines with J gene TRBJ1-1; TRBD1 matches 8 bases. This CDR3 comprises 14 residues. V gave up 5 bases and J gave up 7 bases; unmatched junction bases: 9. Germline lookup yields CDR1 SGHVS and CDR2 FNYEAQ. DNA of the CDR3: TGTGCCAGCAGCGAGTCAGGGGGCCCGGTTGAAGCTTTCTTT. Its protein is CASSESGGPVEAFF.

This clonotype turned up a few times. This chain uses TRBV12-3 or TRBV12-4 with TRBJ2-3; no clear D. Between the trimmed V and J ends, which lost 7 bases and 7 bases, there was a span of 12 bases. The CDR3 has 12 residues. The CDR3 coding sequence is TGTGCCAGCACCACCTCTATAAATACGCAGTATTTT. Protein sequence: CASTTSINTQYF.

V and J are TRBV7-2 and TRBJ1-2; unclear D gene. The CDR3 runs to 13 residues. The germline V gene encodes CDR1 SGHTA and CDR2 FQGNSA. Trimming left V 3 bases short and J 6 bases short, with 11 bases between. CDR3 nucleotide sequence: TGTGCCAGCAGCTTGAGGACTAGAGATGGCTACACCTTC. Its translation is CASSLRTRDGYTF.

There are a few counts of this clonotype. V and J are TRBV28 and TRBJ1-5; 8 bases are shared with TRBD1. The germline V gene has CDR1 MDHEN and CDR2 SYDVKM. V shed 2 bases and J 4 bases; nucleotides not matched to a gene: 13. CDR3 length: 18 residues. This CDR3 reads CASSLKWGRQGINQPQHF. As DNA, the CDR3 is TGTGCCAGCAGTTTAAAGTGGGGAAGACAGGGGATTAATCAGCCCCAGCATTTT.

CDR3 coding DNA: TGTGCCACCAGTGGGACTCGGGAAGGAGAGACCCAGTACTTC. Translated: CATSGTREGETQYF. The gene calls are TRBV24-1 and TRBJ2-5; tentatively, D is TRBD2 (5 bases). Per germline, CDR1 KGHDR and CDR2 SFDVKD. V lost 5 bases and J lost 4, with 13 bases in between. This CDR3 spans 14 amino acids.

The CDR3: CSARDLQNSGANVLTF. The DNA of the CDR3 is TGCAGTGCTAGAGATTTACAAAACTCTGGGGCCAACGTCCTGACTTTC. This chain connects TRBV20-1 to TRBJ2-6, with D unclear. This CDR3 is 16 amino acids long. From germline, CDR1 is DFQATT and CDR2 SNEGSKA (reference sequence). The V end lost 0 bases, the J end lost 0 bases, and 9 bases lay between the germline ends.

The chain is built from TRBV6-2 or TRBV6-3 and TRBJ1-1; D ambiguous. The CDR3 has 14 residues. Per the germline V gene, CDR1 is MNHEY and CDR2 is SVGEGT. V was pared by 2 bases and J by 1 base, with 8 bases between. This chain's CDR3 is CASSYGPPNTEAFF. As DNA, the CDR3 is TGTGCCAGCAGTTACGGACCCCCGAACACTGAAGCTTTCTTT.

This clonotype has a count of ten or more. The chain recombines TRBV5-6 with TRBJ2-7; D gene unclear. Trimming shortened V by 1 base and J by 6 bases, and 14 bases separated the two germline ends. The CDR3 has 14 amino acids. CDR1 and CDR2 from the germline V gene are SGHDT and YYEEEE. The DNA for the CDR3 is TGTGCCAGCAGCTTGCTTTATTCACGAGGCGAGCAGTACTTC. Protein sequence: CASSLLYSRGEQYF.

This clonotype was seen repeatedly, ten times or more. CDR3: CASSLEGSEQYF. CDR3 sequence (DNA): TGTGCCAGCAGCTTAGAGGGGTCTGAGCAGTACTTC. J is TRBJ2-7 and V is TRBV7-8; D possibly corresponds to TRBD1 (5 bases). V lost 1 base, J lost 7 bases, and 8 bases lay in between. The germline CDR1 and CDR2 sequences are SGHVS and FQNEAQ. The CDR3 extends over 12 amino acids.

The rearrangement uses TRBV10-3 and TRBJ2-3, with D possibly matching TRBD2 (5 bases). Germline V gene sequence: CDR1 ENHRY, CDR2 SYGVKD. Trimming removed 3 bases at V and 3 bases at J, with 10 bases between. The CDR3 runs 14 residues. The CDR3 reads CAISDPLVTDTQYF. The CDR3 coding sequence is TGTGCCATCAGTGACCCACTAGTAACAGATACGCAGTATTTT.

This clonotype was seen many times. The rearrangement joins TRBV7-2 to TRBJ1-1, with unresolved D. Trimming left V 0 bases short and J 1 base short, with 9 bases between. The CDR3 length is 15 residues. Germline V gene lookup returns CDR1 SGHTA and CDR2 FQGNSA. CDR3 sequence: CASSLAVNANTEAFF. The CDR3 region has the DNA TGTGCCAGCAGCTTAGCTGTCAATGCGAACACTGAAGCTTTCTTT.

This clonotype was counted ten times or more. This chain connects TRBV7-2 to TRBJ2-5, with 7 bases lining up with TRBD2. J was trimmed by 4 bases and V by 0 bases; bases with no gene match: 11. Germline CDR1 reads SGHTA; CDR2 reads FQGNSA. The CDR3 extends over 17 amino acids. The CDR3 region has the DNA TGTGCCAGCAGCTTAGCTGGGGGAGGGGCATTCGGAGAGACCCAGTACTTC. Translation: CASSLAGGGAFGETQYF.

Concerning this clonotype itself: Since a much larger clone is just one base distant, this may be a read error. This chain joins TRBV12-3 or TRBV12-4 and TRBJ2-1, with TRBD2 as a possible D gene (5 bases). With 6 bases removed from V and 5 bases from J, the gap between germline ends came to 8 bases. There are 12 residues in the CDR3. The CDR3 loop is CASSRTDNEQFF. The CDR3 DNA sequence: TGTGCCAGCAGCCGGACTGACAATGAGCAGTTCTTC.

The rearrangement links TRBV20-1 to TRBJ1-3; D ambiguous. CDR3 size: 15 residues. Germline V gives CDR1 DFQATT, CDR2 SNEGSKA (reference sequence). The germline V and J ends were trimmed by 2 bases and 0 bases, with 11 bases remaining between them. DNA for the CDR3: TGCAGTGCTAGATTCCCGGAGGGCTCTGGAAACACCATATATTTT. Its translation: CSARFPEGSGNTIYF.

The chain carries TRBV28 and TRBJ2-7; D perhaps matches TRBD1 (6 bases). V gave up 3 bases and J gave up 2 bases, with 11 bases separating them. Germline CDR1 reads MDHEN; CDR2 reads SYDVKM. The CDR3 spans 14 residues. CDR3: CASSFPGTTYEQYF. The CDR3 DNA reads as TGTGCCAGCAGTTTCCCAGGGACAACCTACGAGCAGTACTTC.

The table lists this clonotype with a few counts. The CDR3 here is CASSSEIVSGNTIYF. The DNA of the CDR3 is TGTGCCAGCAGCTCCGAGATTGTGTCTGGAAACACCATATATTTT. This rearrangement joins TRBV7-6 to TRBJ1-3; D uncertain. V was shortened by 4 bases and J by 1 base, with 11 bases between the two germline ends. The CDR3 runs to 15 residues. CDR1 and CDR2 (germline): SGHVS, FNYEAQ. The full variable domain, completed using reference TRBV7-6 and TRBJ1-3, is GAGVSQSPRYKVTKRGQDVALRCDPISGHVSLYWYRQALGQGPEFLTYFNYEAQQDKSGLPNDRFSAERPEGSISTLTIQRTEQRDSAMYRCASSSEIVSGNTIYFGEGSWLTVV.

In regard to this clonotype: A much more abundant neighbour one base away suggests this may be a read error. The chain links TRBV2 to TRBJ2-3, with D unclear. Trimming took off 5 bases at V and 2 bases at J, with 5 bases between the two ends. The germline gives CDR1 SNHLY, CDR2 FYNNEI. This CDR3 is 12 amino acids long. CDR3 sequence (DNA): TGTGCCAGCAGTCAAATCACAGATACGCAGTATTTT. Translation gives CASSQITDTQYF.

This chain connects TRBV7-6 to TRBJ2-3; TRBD2 matches at 11 bases. After removal of 5 bases from V and 1 base from J, the junction contained 23 bases not matched to a gene. Looked up from germline, CDR1 is SGHVS and CDR2 is FNYEAQ. The CDR3 spans 22 residues. The CDR3 protein is CASSPRVRGRLAGGPGTDTQYF. As DNA, the CDR3 is TGTGCCAGCAGCCCCAGAGTCAGAGGTCGTCTAGCGGGGGGTCCTGGCACAGATACGCAGTATTTT.

The chain employs TRBV12-3 or TRBV12-4 and TRBJ1-1; 12 bases are a match to TRBD1. The CDR3 consists of 13 residues. With 6 bases clipped from V and 5 bases from J, the junction kept 1 base outside the gene matches. CDR3 DNA: TGTGCCAGCAGGGGACAGGGGGCGACTGAAGCTTTCTTT. It codes for CASRGQGATEAFF.